The 10 T cell receptor beta chains listed next were all sequenced from one sample in a study of post-analysis software for immune sequencing data. Overall study findings and caveats: TRBV5-6, TRBV5-1 and TRBV20-1 were among a few TRBV segments more frequent in patients than controls.

cDNA libraries of TCR beta carried unique molecular identifiers. TCRdb re-called the PCR reads with MiXCR, one entry per CDR3 protein. The sample holds 650,000 to 900,000 distinct CDR3 sequences, approximately 44% seen once. The antigens for these receptors are not known. Sequenced sample: blood. These receptors were collected from a girl aged 10 to 17 with multiple sclerosis.

The rearrangement joins TRBV6-2 or TRBV6-3 to TRBJ2-6; 8 bases match TRBD1. The germline gives CDR1 MNHEY, CDR2 SVGEGT. Trimming removed 7 bases from V and 2 bases from J; junction bases left unmatched: 13. CDR3 length equals 18 residues. The CDR3 DNA is TGTGCCAGCATGAGACCGGGACAGGTGTTCGCTGGGGCCAACGTCCTGACTTTC. As protein: CASMRPGQVFAGANVLTF.

The J gene is TRBJ1-2, the V gene TRBV5-1; TRBD1 aligns across 8 bases. This CDR3 is 14 amino acids long. V shed 1 base and J 4 bases; nucleotides not matched to a gene: 3. The germline gives CDR1 SGHRS, CDR2 YFSETQ. The CDR3 loop reads CASSLSGGVYGYTF. In DNA form, the CDR3 reads TGCGCCAGCAGCTTGTCAGGGGGCGTCTATGGCTACACCTTC.

This clonotype was detected a few times. This chain uses TRBV7-2 with TRBJ2-1; perhaps TRBD2 as D (6 bases). CDR1 and CDR2 from the germline V gene are SGHTA and FQGNSA. Trimming pared 0 bases from V and 13 bases from J, leaving 22 bases between. CDR3 length: 16 amino acids. CDR3 region: CASSLADGGRGKPQFF. CDR3 nucleotide sequence: TGTGCCAGCAGCTTAGCGGATGGGGGACGCGGGAAACCCCAGTTCTTC. Complete variable domain (other parts from reference TRBV7-2 and TRBJ2-1): GAGVSQSPSNKVTEKGKDVELRCDPISGHTALYWYRQSLGQGLEFLIYFQGNSAPDKSGLPSDRFSAERTGGSVSTLTIQRTQQEDSAVYLCASSLADGGRGKPQFFGPGTRLTVL.

This chain links TRBV20-1 with TRBJ2-3, with TRBD2 as a possible D gene (6 bases). From germline, CDR1 is DFQATT and CDR2 SNEGSKA (reference sequence). Trimming shortened V by 3 bases and J by 0 bases, and 13 bases separated the two germline ends. CDR3 length equals 15 residues. CDR3 in amino acids: CSASRRGTSTDTQYF. The CDR3 nucleotides are TGCAGTGCTAGTCGGCGGGGTACTAGCACAGATACGCAGTATTTT.

The chain recombines TRBV20-1 with TRBJ2-1; the D call may be TRBD1 or TRBD2 (5 bases each). The CDR3 has 16 residues. Germline CDR1 and CDR2: DFQATT and SNEGSKA (reference sequence). Trimming pared 0 bases from V and 2 bases from J, leaving 14 bases between. The CDR3 DNA is TGCAGTGCTAGAGATTGGGGGAGCGGCGCCTACAATGAGCAGTTCTTC. This sequence encodes CSARDWGSGAYNEQFF.

In this sample, this clonotype turned up a few times. V and J are TRBV4-2 and TRBJ2-1; maybe TRBD2 (6 bases). The germline V gene encodes CDR1 LGHNA and CDR2 YNFKEQ. The germline V and J ends were trimmed by 6 bases and 8 bases, with 8 bases remaining between them. The CDR3 extends over 11 amino acids. DNA of the CDR3: TGTGCCAGCAGATCGGGGGATGAGCAGTTCTTC. Protein: CASRSGDEQFF.

This clonotype was picked up a small number of times. The V call is TRBV11-2, the J call TRBJ2-3; 7 nucleotides match TRBD2. This CDR3 has 15 amino acids. From germline, CDR1 is SGHAT and CDR2 FQNNGV. V was pared by 3 bases and J by 3 bases, with 6 bases of the junction left unmatched. CDR3 amino acids: CASSFGGSTTDTQYF. Here the CDR3 DNA reads TGTGCCAGCAGCTTTGGCGGGAGTACTACAGATACGCAGTATTTT.

This chain connects TRBV28 to TRBJ2-3, with 12 bases matching TRBD2. V shed 3 bases and J 0 bases; nucleotides not matched to a gene: 7. The CDR3 is made up of 18 amino acids. Germline V gene sequence: CDR1 MDHEN, CDR2 SYDVKM. This CDR3 is CASSFLRGLAGSTDTQYF. CDR3 nucleotides: TGTGCCAGCAGTTTCCTCCGGGGACTAGCGGGTAGCACAGATACGCAGTATTTT.

The chain is built from TRBV5-1 and TRBJ2-5; D unclear. The CDR3 spans 12 residues. V was pared by 5 bases and J by 3 bases, with 8 bases between. The germline V gene has CDR1 SGHRS and CDR2 YFSETQ. The CDR3 reads CASSNKEETQYF. Here the CDR3 DNA reads TGCGCCAGCAGTAACAAAGAAGAGACCCAGTACTTC. Based on the CDR3 plus reference TRBV5-1 and TRBJ2-5, the full variable domain is KAGVTQTPRYLIKTRGQQVTLSCSPISGHRSVSWYQQTPGQGLQFLFEYFSETQRNKGNFPGRFSGRQFSNSRSEMNVSTLELGDSALYLCASSNKEETQYFGPGTRLLVL.

The sample holds a few counts of this clonotype. The chain combines TRBV6-6 with TRBJ2-1, with D possibly being TRBD2 (5 bases). Per germline, CDR1 MNHNY and CDR2 SVGAGI (reference sequence). V lost 8 bases, J lost 10 bases, and 12 bases lay in between. The CDR3 is 11 residues long. The CDR3 DNA is TGTGCCAGCTATATCTCGGGGGAGCAGTTCTTC. Its translation is CASYISGEQFF.